This TCR beta chain is drawn from a study of blood T cell repertoires in COVID-19. Study information: Samples came from the United States, Italy and Spain, spanning acute and convalescent COVID-19.

Some clones are missing from TCRdb's copy, which holds only in-frame ones; the method was immunoSEQ multiplex PCR. There are 150,000 to 200,000 clones in the sample; 75% to 90% occur only once, and about 2.1% lies in the top ten. This CDR3 is 14 amino acids long. Germline assignment: CDR1 GTSNPN and CDR2 SVGIG (reference sequence). V was pared by 0 bases and J by 8 bases, with 5 bases of the junction left unmatched. This TCR derives from a man aged 70 or older with active or convalescent COVID-19. This chain uses TRBV30 with TRBJ1-4; 8 nucleotides line up with TRBD1. Sequencing was done on a sample of peripheral blood. The CDR3 spells CAWSVGQVNEKLFF. The CDR3 DNA is TGTGCCTGGAGTGTGGGACAGGTGAACGAAAAACTGTTTTTT.